Listed here is a single T cell receptor (beta chain). This entry comes from a study of blood T cell repertoires in COVID-19. Study information: T cells, B-cell-depleted T cells, or PBMCs supplied cDNA or gDNA.

The authors' processing: The authors estimated nucleated cell counts from reference gene primer amplification. The method was immunoSEQ multiplex PCR; TCRdb's version includes in-frame clones alone and lacks a portion of them. The D gene and trimming were derived from the DNA, and the V and J assignments and clone size from that table. The table records tens of thousands of clones, 86% of them present only once. This CDR3 comprises 15 residues. The junction had 3 bases not matched to a gene; V was cut back by 2 bases and J by 3 bases. The germline CDR1 and CDR2 sequences are SGHRS and YFSETQ. The J gene is TRBJ2-5, the V gene TRBV5-1; TRBD2 agrees at 11 bases. The source material was peripheral blood. This TCR came from a man in his 60s with active or convalescent COVID-19. Here the CDR3 reads CASSFLGLAEETQYF. CDR3 nucleotide sequence: TGCGCCAGCAGCTTTTTGGGACTAGCGGAAGAGACCCAGTACTTC.